A selection of T cell receptor beta chains follows, all from one sample in a study of blood T cell repertoires in COVID-19. TCRdb's table, derived via immunoSEQ multiplex PCR, lists solely in-frame clones and lacks some. Altogether under 300,000 clones are present, more than 65% being singletons, with the ten largest covering 2% to 2.5%. Sequencing was done on a sample of peripheral blood. These receptors originate from a middle-aged man who had recovered from COVID-19. CDR3s include the opening cysteine and the closing phenylalanine or tryptophan. A D gene is named only where the DNA matches it firmly. Part of the rows lack a size; the others show once, few, many or a class for expanded clones.

V: TRBV28; size: NA; D: TRBD2; CDR3: CASSLPGGGTSSYEQYF
V: TRBV2; size: once; D: TRBD1; CDR3: CASSPQGDQDEQYF
V: TRBV7-9; size: NA; D: NA; CDR3: CASSLAGGQWWNEQFF
V: TRBV10-3; size: NA; D: TRBD2; CDR3: CAISLAGGVSGANVLTF
V: TRBV2; size: NA; D: NA; CDR3: CASSPGLRNTEAFF
V: TRBV29-1; size: NA; D: TRBD1; CDR3: CSFKKDTGGTEAFF
V: TRBV25-1; size: NA; D: NA; CDR3: CASRGAKLPFF
V: TRBV28; size: NA; D: NA; CDR3: CASSLWGAQGYSNQPQHF
V: TRBV7-9; size: NA; D: NA; CDR3: CASRPKERLNTEAFF
V: TRBV3-1/TRBV3-2; size: NA; D: TRBD1; CDR3: CASSPRTGPREKLFF
V: TRBV5-4; size: NA; D: NA; CDR3: CASSSSRGRNSPLHF
V: TRBV5-1; size: NA; D: TRBD1; CDR3: CASSVGQPNEKLFF
V: TRBV19; size: NA; D: TRBD2; CDR3: CASSIGLAGERETQYF
V: TRBV10-1; size: NA; D: NA; CDR3: CASSGSGSNTGELFF
V: TRBV6-5; size: few; D: TRBD1; CDR3: CASSYIGQGRAEKLFF
V: TRBV9; size: NA; D: TRBD1; CDR3: CASSLTGQGYNEQFF
V: TRBV7-8; size: NA; D: TRBD2; CDR3: CASSFRVSTSGGAASEQYF
V: TRBV5-5; size: once; D: TRBD2; CDR3: CASSLGLAGGQDTQYF
V: TRBV19; size: NA; D: TRBD1; CDR3: CASSTGQGHTEAFF
V: TRBV13; size: NA; D: TRBD1; CDR3: CASSLSLRQGYNEQFF
V: TRBV5-4; size: NA; D: NA; CDR3: CASSWIGGNTEAFF
V: TRBV3-1/TRBV3-2; size: few; D: TRBD1; CDR3: CASSHAARGLGNTIYF
V: TRBV5-4; size: NA; D: NA; CDR3: CASSLGAGTEAFF
V: TRBV27; size: NA; D: NA; CDR3: CASSPQGPYNSPLHF
V: TRBV30; size: few; D: TRBD1; CDR3: CAWSNGQGVNEQFF
V: TRBV4-1; size: many; D: TRBD1; CDR3: CASSQLDRGVGSPLHF
V: TRBV11-2; size: NA; D: NA; CDR3: CASSLQLSGELFF
V: TRBV5-4; size: once; D: TRBD1; CDR3: CASSLVVTGNRGYTF
V: TRBV4-1; size: NA; D: TRBD1; CDR3: CASSQGVWDRGSSYNSPLHF
V: TRBV7-2; size: NA; D: TRBD1; CDR3: CASSLVLTGGDGYTF
V: TRBV5-1; size: NA; D: NA; CDR3: CASSPMSSGANVLTF
V: TRBV30; size: NA; D: NA; CDR3: CAWTQAFYSEAFF
V: TRBV10-1; size: NA; D: NA; CDR3: CASSEWGAEQYF
V: TRBV6-2/TRBV6-3; size: NA; D: TRBD1; CDR3: CASSYATGVISYEQYF
V: TRBV5-1; size: NA; D: TRBD1; CDR3: CASSTGQQNTEAFF